The rows below give T cell receptor beta chains drawn from one sample of a study of T and B cells in COVID-19 patients. TCRdb passed the multiplex PCR reads through MiXCR, listing each CDR3 protein once. The sample has 950 to 1,100 distinct CDR3 sequences, approximately 20% seen once. Sequencing was carried out using blood. The receptor set was obtained from a human donor with active COVID-19. The CDR3 runs from the conserved cysteine through the conserved F or W. Each record gives: V gene, D gene, clone size, J gene, CDR3 DNA, CDR3 protein. The D gene is left open where the match is weak. Not every row has a clone size; where given, it reads once, few, many or a size class.

TRBV7-9,.,.,TRBJ1-1,TGTGCCAGCAGCCCTTCGGGGGCCAACACTGAAGCTTTCTTT,CASSPSGANTEAFF
TRBV30,.,.,TRBJ1-5,TGTGCCTGGAGTAGTCAGGCTAGCAATCAGCCCCAGCATTTT,CAWSSQASNQPQHF
TRBV27,.,large,TRBJ2-7,TGTGCCAGCAGCGGGAGCTCCTACGAGCAGTACTTC,CASSGSSYEQYF
TRBV20-1,.,few,TRBJ1-2,TGCAGTGCTAGCGAAGGGGCATATGGCTACACCTTC,CSASEGAYGYTF
TRBV19,TRBD1,large,TRBJ1-1,TGTGCCAGTAGTAGACGACAGGGTTTGGGCACTGAAGCTTTCTTT,CASSRRQGLGTEAFF
TRBV6-2/TRBV6-3,TRBD1,hyperexpanded,TRBJ2-5,TGTGCCAGCACCCACGGCTGGGGACAGGGGGCGCGATCGGAGACCCAGTACTTC,CASTHGWGQGARSETQYF
TRBV19,.,large,TRBJ1-6,TGTGCCAGTAGTTTCCTACTCTCTCCGGGAAGCTCCTATAATTCACCCCTCCACTTT,CASSFLLSPGSSYNSPLHF
TRBV5-1,.,medium-sized,TRBJ2-3,TGCGCCAGCAGCTTAGGCGGGTTCGGCCCCACAGATACGCAGTATTTT,CASSLGGFGPTDTQYF
TRBV12-3/TRBV12-4,.,medium-sized,TRBJ1-1,TGTGCCAGCAGATATACGCTTGAAGCTTTCTTT,CASRYTLEAFF
TRBV5-1,TRBD1,many,TRBJ1-3,TGCGCCAGCAGCTCCCGACAGGGTTCGGCCTCTGGAAACACCATATATTTT,CASSSRQGSASGNTIYF
TRBV6-2/TRBV6-3,TRBD2,large,TRBJ2-2,TGTGCCAGCAGTTCCCCCCGGGTAGCGGGGTCAACCGGGGAGCTGTTTTTT,CASSSPRVAGSTGELFF
TRBV6-2/TRBV6-3,TRBD1,large,TRBJ2-3,TGTGCCAGCAGTGCCTACAGGGGGCGCGGAACAGATACGCAGTATTTT,CASSAYRGRGTDTQYF
TRBV11-1,.,medium-sized,TRBJ2-5,TGTGCCAGCAGTCTCTCCCCGGGTGAGAGGGAGACCCAGTACTTC,CASSLSPGERETQYF
TRBV4-2,.,few,TRBJ1-1,TGTGCCAGCAGCCAAGTTCGCTCGAACACTGAAGCTTTCTTT,CASSQVRSNTEAFF
TRBV19,TRBD1,.,TRBJ1-2,TGTGCCAGTAGTTGGCCGGGACAGGGGGCGAGTGGCTACACCTTC,CASSWPGQGASGYTF
TRBV2,.,.,TRBJ2-4,TGTGCCAGCAGTGAAGCTGAGGGTTTAGCCAAAAACATTCAGTACTTC,CASSEAEGLAKNIQYF
TRBV5-6,.,.,TRBJ2-2,TGTGCCAGCACCCGTGGGGGGGGCCACGGGGAGCTGTTTTTT,CASTRGGGHGELFF
TRBV6-2/TRBV6-3,TRBD1,many,TRBJ2-5,TGTGCCAGCACCCAGACAGGGTCGGTAAAGACCCAGTACTTC,CASTQTGSVKTQYF